This is a list of T cell receptor beta chains from one sample in a study of blood T cell repertoires in COVID-19. The data were produced by immunoSEQ multiplex PCR, yet TCRdb's version contains in-frame clones alone and is incomplete. The table lists around 500,000 clones, around nine tenths of them singletons. The specimen sequenced was PBMCs or T cells enriched from blood (not recorded which). These receptors were obtained from a woman in her 40s who had recovered from COVID-19. CDR3s include the opening cysteine and the closing phenylalanine or tryptophan.

J gene | V gene | CDR3 protein
TRBJ1-5 | TRBV19 | CASSPSGGDSQPQHF
TRBJ1-2 | TRBV27 | CASSFNRDMYGYTF
TRBJ2-7 | TRBV5-1 | CASSSGQGASYEQYF
TRBJ1-5 | TRBV19 | CASSIGSSGGHQPQHF
TRBJ1-4 | TRBV2 | CASSGQGAANEKLFF
TRBJ2-7 | TRBV10-3 | CAIGHTDSYEQYF
TRBJ2-3 | TRBV4-1 | CASSPGAISTDTQYF
TRBJ2-6 | TRBV7-2 | CASRQAPSGANVLTF
TRBJ1-5 | TRBV19 | CASSPRNQPQHF
TRBJ1-1 | TRBV10-3 | CAIREAQGYTEAFF
TRBJ2-3 | TRBV7-2 | CASSFTGTGTDTQYF
TRBJ1-2 | TRBV20-1 | CSASRGRDGYTF
TRBJ1-6 | TRBV9 | CASSAPLVSPGNYNSPLHF
TRBJ2-1 | TRBV30 | CAWSPAGGSNEQFF
TRBJ2-2 | TRBV3-1/TRBV3-2 | CASSQVEGELFF